This T cell receptor (beta chain) derives from a study of graft-versus-host responses after intestinal transplantation. Turning to the study itself: After anti-thymocyte globulin induction, recipients took tacrolimus and steroids for around 3 years. Findings and limits, study-wide: Declines in HvG clones occurring early post-transplant were associated with peak circulating GvH clone levels.

On this clone itself: Its cognate antigen is unknown.

The CDR3 has 15 amino acids. The germline gives CDR1 SGHAT, CDR2 FQNNGV. Using immunoSEQ multiplex PCR, the repertoire was profiled, and TCRdb retains in-frame clones only, with some absent. The sample consists of about 120,000 clones, just over 90% of them appearing once. The clonotype comes from a human donor who received an intestinal transplant. V is TRBV11-2 and J is TRBJ2-5, with D possibly being TRBD1 (7 bases). The J call is doubtful: the DNA matches TRBJ2-7 better. The sample was unstimulated CD8+ T cells sorted from spleen or lymph node cells, taken before intestinal transplant. In DNA form, the CDR3 reads TGTGCCAGCAGGTACGAGGCAGGGGGGACCTACGAGCAGTACTTC. Translation: CASRYEAGGTYEQYF.